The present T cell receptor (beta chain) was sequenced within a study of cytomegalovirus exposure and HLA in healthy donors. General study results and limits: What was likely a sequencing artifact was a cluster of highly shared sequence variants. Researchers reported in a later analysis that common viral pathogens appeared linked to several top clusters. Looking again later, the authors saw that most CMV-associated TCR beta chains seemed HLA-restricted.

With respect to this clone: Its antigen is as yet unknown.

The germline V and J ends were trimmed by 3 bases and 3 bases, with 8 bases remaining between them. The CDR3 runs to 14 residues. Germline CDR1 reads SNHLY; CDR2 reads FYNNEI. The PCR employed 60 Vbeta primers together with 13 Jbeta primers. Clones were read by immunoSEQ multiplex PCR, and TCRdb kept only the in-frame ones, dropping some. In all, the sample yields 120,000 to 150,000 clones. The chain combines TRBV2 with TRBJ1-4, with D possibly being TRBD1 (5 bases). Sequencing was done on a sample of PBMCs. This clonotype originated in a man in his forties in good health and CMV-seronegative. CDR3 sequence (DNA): TGTGCCAGCAGTGACGGCAGGGCTAATGAAAAACTGTTTTTT. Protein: CASSDGRANEKLFF.